This TCR beta chain was identified during a study of PD-1 blockade in classical Hodgkin lymphoma. Study summary: Intravenous infusions of nivolumab 3 mg/kg reached patients every 2 weeks.

From germline, CDR1 is LNHDA and CDR2 SQIVND (reference sequence). The CDR3 length is 14 residues. Germline trimming cut 3 bases from V and 4 bases from J; bases unmatched to any gene: 5. Stated time point: cycle 4 day 1 (C4D1), after around six weeks of nivolumab. Relapses following autologous stem cell transplantation were seen in all patients, with brentuximab vedotin exposure varying. Negative magnetic selection isolated CD4+ T cells from thawed PBMCs. The assay was immunoSEQ multiplex PCR, and TCRdb's table has in-frame clones only and misses some. The top ten clones hold around 1.2% of a sample with some 22,000 clones, approximately 67% of them seen once.

Source: CD4+ T cells from blood, taken before the fourth cycle of nivolumab. The genes are TRBV19 and TRBJ1-2, with 7 positions matching TRBD1. The clonotype comes from a human donor with classical Hodgkin lymphoma. CDR3 amino acids: CASSMDRPPYGYTF. CDR3 in DNA: TGTGCCAGTAGTATGGACAGGCCGCCCTATGGCTACACCTTC.